This T cell receptor (beta chain) was sequenced during a study of blood T cell repertoires in COVID-19. Using immunoSEQ multiplex PCR, the repertoire was profiled, and TCRdb retains in-frame clones only, with some absent. The table has some 370,000 clones, more than 80% seen once; the top ten hold 1% to 1.5%. The receptor's source is a man aged 35-49 years with acute or convalescent COVID-19. Sequenced material: peripheral blood.

The CDR3 here is CASSLSQGRNTEAFF. The CDR3 DNA follows: TGTGCCAGCAGTTTATCTCAGGGGAGGAACACTGAAGCTTTCTTT. The chain couples TRBV28 to TRBJ1-1, with a possible D match to TRBD1 (6 bases). The CDR3 spans 15 residues. The V gene lost 1 base and the J gene lost 1 base, with 10 bases spanning the gap. Germline assignment: CDR1 MDHEN and CDR2 SYDVKM.